This T cell receptor (beta chain) appears in the sequencing data of a study of beta chain features in type 1 diabetes. For the study at large: Examination of sorted cells across all samples involved more than 100,000,000 cells.

Broader study findings: People with Type 1 diabetes carried modestly yet significantly shorter TCRB CDR3s in all four CD4+ subsets. Equally in patients and controls, PCR might preferentially amplify shorter templates.

Worth noting for this clone: Its antigen is not known.

By way of CD45RO/CCR7/CD25/CD127/CD95/CD27, the CD4+ regulatory, stem cell-like memory, central memory and naive cells were sorted. Investigators reverse transcribed all isolated RNA, so they sequenced expressed TCRB transcripts. The data were produced by immunoSEQ multiplex PCR, yet TCRdb's version contains in-frame clones alone and is incomplete. The sample has fewer than 400,000 clones, 7% to 10% seen once. Trimming removed 5 bases from V and 5 bases from J, with 13 bases in between. CDR3 size: 15 residues. Germline CDR1 SNHLY, CDR2 FYNNEI. The chain combines TRBV2 with TRBJ1-6, with no clear D. Material for sequencing was central memory CD4+ T cells from blood. This receptor was taken from a man in his thirties or forties with type 1 diabetes. CDR3 protein: CASSTTDGHNSPLHF. The CDR3 DNA is TGTGCCAGCAGTACAACGGACGGCCATAATTCACCCCTCCACTTT.